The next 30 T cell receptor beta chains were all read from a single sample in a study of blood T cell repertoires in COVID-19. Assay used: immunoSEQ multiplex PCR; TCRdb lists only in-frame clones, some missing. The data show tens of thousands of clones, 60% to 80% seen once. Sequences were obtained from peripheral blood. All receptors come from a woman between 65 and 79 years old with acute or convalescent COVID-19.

CDR3 nucleotide sequence: TGTGCCAGTAGTACTAGTGGGGCAGGAGAAGAGACCCAGTACTTC. It specifies CASSTSGAGEETQYF. The chain recombines TRBV19 with TRBJ2-5, with D perhaps TRBD1 (5 bases). V gave up 4 bases and J gave up 3 bases, with 15 bases separating them. This CDR3 has 15 amino acids. The V gene's germline CDR1 is LNHDA and CDR2 SQIVND (reference sequence).

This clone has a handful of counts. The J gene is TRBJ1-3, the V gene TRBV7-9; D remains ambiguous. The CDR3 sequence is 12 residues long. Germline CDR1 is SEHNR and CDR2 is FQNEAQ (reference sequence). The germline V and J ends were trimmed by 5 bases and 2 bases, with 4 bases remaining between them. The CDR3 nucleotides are TGTGCCAGCAGCCCAACTGGAAACACCATATATTTT. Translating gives CASSPTGNTIYF.

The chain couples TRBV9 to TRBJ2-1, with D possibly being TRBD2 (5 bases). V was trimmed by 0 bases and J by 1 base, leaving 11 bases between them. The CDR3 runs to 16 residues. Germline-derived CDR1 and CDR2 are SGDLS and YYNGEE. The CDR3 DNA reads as TGTGCCAGCAGCGTAGAAGGAAGCGGATCCTACAATGAGCAGTTCTTC. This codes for CASSVEGSGSYNEQFF.

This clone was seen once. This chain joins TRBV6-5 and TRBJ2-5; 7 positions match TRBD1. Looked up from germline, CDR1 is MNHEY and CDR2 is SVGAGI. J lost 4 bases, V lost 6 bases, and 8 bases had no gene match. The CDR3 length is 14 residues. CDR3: CASSQTGLGETQYF. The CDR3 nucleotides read TGTGCCAGCAGCCAGACAGGGTTAGGAGAGACCCAGTACTTC.

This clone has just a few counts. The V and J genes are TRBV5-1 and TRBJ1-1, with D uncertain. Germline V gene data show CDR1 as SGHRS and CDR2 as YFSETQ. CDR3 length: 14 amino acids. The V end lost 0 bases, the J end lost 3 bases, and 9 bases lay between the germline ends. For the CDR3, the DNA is TGCGCCAGCAGCTTGGCTACGGGATACACTGAAGCTTTCTTT. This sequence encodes CASSLATGYTEAFF.

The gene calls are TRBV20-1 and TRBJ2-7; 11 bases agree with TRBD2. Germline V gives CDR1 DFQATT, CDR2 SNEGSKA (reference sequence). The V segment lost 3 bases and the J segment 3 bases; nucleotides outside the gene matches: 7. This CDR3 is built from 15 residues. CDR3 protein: CSASPGTSGRYEQYF. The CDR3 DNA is TGCAGTGCTAGTCCGGGGACTAGCGGTCGCTACGAGCAGTACTTC.

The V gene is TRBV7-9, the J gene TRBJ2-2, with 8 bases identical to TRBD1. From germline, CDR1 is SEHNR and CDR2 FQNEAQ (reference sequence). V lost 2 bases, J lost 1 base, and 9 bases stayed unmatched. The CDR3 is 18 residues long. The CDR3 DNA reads TGTGCCAGCAGCTTACTCAGGCAGGGGGCCCTGAACACCGGGGAGCTGTTTTTT. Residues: CASSLLRQGALNTGELFF.

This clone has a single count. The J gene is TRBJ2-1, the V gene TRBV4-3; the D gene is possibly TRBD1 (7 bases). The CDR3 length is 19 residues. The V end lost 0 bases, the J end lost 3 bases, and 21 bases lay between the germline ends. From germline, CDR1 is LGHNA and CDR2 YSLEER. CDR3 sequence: CASSQDQEGWGQHYNEQFF. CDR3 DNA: TGCGCCAGCAGCCAAGATCAGGAGGGGTGGGGACAGCACTACAATGAGCAGTTCTTC.

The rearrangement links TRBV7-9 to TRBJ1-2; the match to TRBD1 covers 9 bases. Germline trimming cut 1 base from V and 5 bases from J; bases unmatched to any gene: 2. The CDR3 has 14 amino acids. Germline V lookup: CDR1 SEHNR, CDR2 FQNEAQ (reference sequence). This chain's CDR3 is CASSLGGQGYGYTF. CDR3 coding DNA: TGTGCCAGCAGCTTAGGGGGACAGGGATATGGCTACACCTTC.

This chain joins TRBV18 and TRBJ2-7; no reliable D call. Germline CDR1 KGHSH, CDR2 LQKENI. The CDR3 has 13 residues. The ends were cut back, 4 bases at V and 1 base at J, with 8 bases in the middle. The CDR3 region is CASSRARSYEQYF. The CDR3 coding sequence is TGTGCCAGCTCACGGGCGAGATCCTACGAGCAGTACTTC.

The CDR3 DNA reads as TGTGCCAACTCCCGCGGGACAGGCGAGCAGTACTTC. This translates into CANSRGTGEQYF. The genes are TRBV28 and TRBJ2-7; 8 bases agree with TRBD1. The J segment lost 6 bases and the V segment lost 10 bases, leaving 8 bases of the junction unmatched. Germline CDR1 reads MDHEN; CDR2 reads SYDVKM. The CDR3 extends over 12 amino acids.

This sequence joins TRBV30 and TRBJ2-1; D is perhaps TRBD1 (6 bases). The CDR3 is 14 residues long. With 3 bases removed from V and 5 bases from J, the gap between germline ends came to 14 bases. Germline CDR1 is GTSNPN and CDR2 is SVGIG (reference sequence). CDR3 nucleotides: TGTGCCTGGAGATCAGGGGCGATCCACAATGAGCAGTTCTTC. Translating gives CAWRSGAIHNEQFF.

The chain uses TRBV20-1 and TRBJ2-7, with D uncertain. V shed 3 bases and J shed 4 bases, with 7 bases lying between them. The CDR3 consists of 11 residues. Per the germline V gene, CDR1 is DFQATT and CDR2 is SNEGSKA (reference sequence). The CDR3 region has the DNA TGCAGTGCTAGGAACAATTACGAGCAGTACTTC. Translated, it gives CSARNNYEQYF.

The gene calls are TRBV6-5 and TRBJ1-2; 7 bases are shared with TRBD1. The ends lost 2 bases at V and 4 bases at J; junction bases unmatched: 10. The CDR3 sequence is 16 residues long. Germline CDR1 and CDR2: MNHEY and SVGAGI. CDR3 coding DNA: TGTGCCAGCAGTTACCCCCTTGACAGGGCGCTCTATGGCTACACCTTC. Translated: CASSYPLDRALYGYTF.

The CDR3, as DNA: TGTGCCAGTACGCCGGGGAGCTCTGGGGCCAACGTCCTGACTTTC. Its protein is CASTPGSSGANVLTF. This chain uses TRBV19 with TRBJ2-6, with D perhaps matching TRBD2 (5 bases). Per germline, CDR1 LNHDA and CDR2 SQIVND (reference sequence). Trimming removed 7 bases at V and 0 bases at J, with 10 bases between. CDR3 length: 15 residues.

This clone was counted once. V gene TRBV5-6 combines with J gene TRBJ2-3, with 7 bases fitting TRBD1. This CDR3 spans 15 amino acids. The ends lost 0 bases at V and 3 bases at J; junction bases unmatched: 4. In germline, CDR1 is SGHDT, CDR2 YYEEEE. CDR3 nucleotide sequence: TGTGCCAGCAGCTTGGAAGGGGGCCCAACAGATACGCAGTATTTT. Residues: CASSLEGGPTDTQYF.

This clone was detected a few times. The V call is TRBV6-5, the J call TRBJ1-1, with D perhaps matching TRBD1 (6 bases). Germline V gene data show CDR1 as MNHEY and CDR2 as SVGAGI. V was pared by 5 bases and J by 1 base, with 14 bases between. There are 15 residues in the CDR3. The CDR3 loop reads CASSRKNRANTEAFF. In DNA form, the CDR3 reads TGTGCCAGCAGTCGCAAAAACAGGGCGAACACTGAAGCTTTCTTT.

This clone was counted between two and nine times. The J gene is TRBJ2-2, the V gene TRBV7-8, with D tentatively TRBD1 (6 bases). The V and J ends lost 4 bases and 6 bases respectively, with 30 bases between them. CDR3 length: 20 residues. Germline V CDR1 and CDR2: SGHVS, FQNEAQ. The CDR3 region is CASSSPGIGLTGFWAGELFF. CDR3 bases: TGTGCCAGCAGCTCGCCGGGAATCGGTTTAACAGGGTTTTGGGCCGGGGAGCTGTTTTTT.

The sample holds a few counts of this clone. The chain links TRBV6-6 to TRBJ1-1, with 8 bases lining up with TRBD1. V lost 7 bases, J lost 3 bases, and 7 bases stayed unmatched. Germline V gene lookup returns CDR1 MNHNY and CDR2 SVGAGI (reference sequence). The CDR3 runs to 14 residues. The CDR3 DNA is TGTGCCAGCATACGGGACAGGCTAGACACTGAAGCTTTCTTT. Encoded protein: CASIRDRLDTEAFF.

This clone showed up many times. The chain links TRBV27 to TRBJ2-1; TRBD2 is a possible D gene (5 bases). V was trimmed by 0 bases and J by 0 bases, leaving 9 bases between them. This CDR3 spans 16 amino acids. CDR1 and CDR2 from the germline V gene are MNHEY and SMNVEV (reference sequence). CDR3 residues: CASSLSVTNSYNEQFF. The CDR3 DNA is TGTGCCAGCAGTTTATCAGTGACTAACTCCTACAATGAGCAGTTCTTC.

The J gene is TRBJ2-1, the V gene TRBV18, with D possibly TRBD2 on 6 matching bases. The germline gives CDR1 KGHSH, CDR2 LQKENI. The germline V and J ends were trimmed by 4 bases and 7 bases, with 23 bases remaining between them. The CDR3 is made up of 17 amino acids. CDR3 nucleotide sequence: TGTGCCAGCTCACGGGATCTTGGTGGTCTCGCGGGGAATGAGCAGTTCTTC. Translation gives CASSRDLGGLAGNEQFF.

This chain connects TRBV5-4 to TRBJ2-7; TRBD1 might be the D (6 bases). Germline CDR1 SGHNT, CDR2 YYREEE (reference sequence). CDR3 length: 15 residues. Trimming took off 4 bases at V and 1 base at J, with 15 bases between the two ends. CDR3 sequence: CASSPPPGQSYEQYF. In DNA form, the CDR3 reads TGTGCCAGCAGCCCTCCCCCGGGACAATCCTACGAGCAGTACTTC.

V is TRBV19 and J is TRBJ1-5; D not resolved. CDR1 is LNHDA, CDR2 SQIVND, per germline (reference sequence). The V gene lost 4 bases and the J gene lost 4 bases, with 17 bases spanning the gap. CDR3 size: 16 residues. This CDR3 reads CASSKLSPEGNQPQHF. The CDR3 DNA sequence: TGTGCCAGTAGTAAGTTGTCCCCAGAGGGAAATCAGCCCCAGCATTTT.

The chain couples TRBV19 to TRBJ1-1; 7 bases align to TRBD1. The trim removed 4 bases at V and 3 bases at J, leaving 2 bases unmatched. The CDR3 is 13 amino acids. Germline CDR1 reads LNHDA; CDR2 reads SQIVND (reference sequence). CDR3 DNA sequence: TGTGCCAGTAGTAGTACAGGGGACACTGAAGCTTTCTTT. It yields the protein CASSSTGDTEAFF. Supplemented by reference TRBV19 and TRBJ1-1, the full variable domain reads DGGITQSPKYLFRKEGQNVTLSCEQNLNHDAMYWYRQDPGQGLRLIYYSQIVNDFQKGDIAEGYSVSREKKESFPLTVTSAQKNPTAFYLCASSSTGDTEAFFGQGTRLTVV.

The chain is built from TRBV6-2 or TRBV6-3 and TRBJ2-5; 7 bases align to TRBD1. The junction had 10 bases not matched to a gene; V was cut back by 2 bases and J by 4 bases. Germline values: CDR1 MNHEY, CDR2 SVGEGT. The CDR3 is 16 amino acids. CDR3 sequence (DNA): TGTGCCAGCAGTTACCCTGATCGACAGGGTCCAGAGACCCAGTACTTC. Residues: CASSYPDRQGPETQYF.

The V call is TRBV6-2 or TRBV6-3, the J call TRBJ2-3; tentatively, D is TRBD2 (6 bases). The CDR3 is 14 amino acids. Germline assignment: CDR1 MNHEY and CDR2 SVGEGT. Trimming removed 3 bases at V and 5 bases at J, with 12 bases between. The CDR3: CASSYRRGGDTQYF. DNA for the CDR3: TGTGCCAGCAGTTATCGGCGGGGAGGAGATACGCAGTATTTT.

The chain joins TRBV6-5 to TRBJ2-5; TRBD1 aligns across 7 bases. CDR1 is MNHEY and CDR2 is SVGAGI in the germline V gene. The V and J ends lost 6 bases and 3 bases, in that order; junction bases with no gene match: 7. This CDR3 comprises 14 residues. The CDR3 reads CASRWDSKKETQYF. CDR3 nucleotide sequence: TGTGCCAGCAGGTGGGACAGCAAAAAAGAGACCCAGTACTTC.

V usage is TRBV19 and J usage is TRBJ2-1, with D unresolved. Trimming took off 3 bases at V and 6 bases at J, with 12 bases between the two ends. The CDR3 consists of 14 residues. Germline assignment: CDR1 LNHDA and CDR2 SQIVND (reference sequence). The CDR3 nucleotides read TGTGCCAGTAGTATGTCGACCCCAGGCAATGAGCAGTTCTTC. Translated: CASSMSTPGNEQFF.

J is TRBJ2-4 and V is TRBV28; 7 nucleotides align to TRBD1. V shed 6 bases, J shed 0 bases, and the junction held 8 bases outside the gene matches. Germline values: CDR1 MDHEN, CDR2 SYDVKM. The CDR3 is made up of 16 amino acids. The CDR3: CASSLTGALAKNIQYF. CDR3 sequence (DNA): TGTGCCAGCAGCCTCACAGGGGCCTTAGCCAAAAACATTCAGTACTTC.

Here the CDR3 DNA reads TGTGCCAGCAGTTTAGGGGCTCTGGGTGAGCAGTTCTTC. Translation: CASSLGALGEQFF. The V and J genes are TRBV27 and TRBJ2-1, with a tentative D call TRBD1 (5 bases). The CDR3 totals 13 residues. V was pared by 2 bases and J by 9 bases, with 11 bases between. Germline values: CDR1 MNHEY, CDR2 SMNVEV (reference sequence).